One and the same sample provided the 7 T cell receptor beta chains below, sequenced in a study of TIL therapy for anti-PD-1-resistant metastatic lung cancer (dated by TCRdb to the early 2020s). The time point tag for this specimen amounts to: pre-treatment sample, taken before nivolumab and TIL therapy. The immunoSEQ v3 hsTCRB kit was used to amplify TCR beta CDR3 regions from genomic DNA through bias-controlled multiplex PCR. TCRdb limited this immuneACCESS table to in-frame rearrangements with V and J called. A share of clones is missing; checked studies link under half to unresolved V genes, and the rest is unexplained. The sample data list some 60,000 clones, and roughly 69% of these were observed just once. The ten largest account for less than 8% of the sample. The sample in question was blood, obtained at baseline. The receptor set was obtained from a person between 25 and 79 years old with non-small cell lung cancer.

This clone was detected only once. Distinct nucleotide sequences in the sample also encode this CDR3. The gene calls are TRBV5-1 and TRBJ1-1, with D unresolved. The CDR3 length is 13 residues. Germline V gene sequence: CDR1 SGHRS, CDR2 YFSETQ. Between the trimmed V and J ends, which lost 0 bases and 0 bases, there was a span of 3 bases. CDR3 residues: CASSLVMNTEAFF. CDR3 nucleotide sequence: TGCGCCAGCAGCTTGGTAATGAACACTGAAGCTTTCTTT. Drawing the rest from reference TRBV5-1 and TRBJ1-1, the complete variable domain is KAGVTQTPRYLIKTRGQQVTLSCSPISGHRSVSWYQQTPGQGLQFLFEYFSETQRNKGNFPGRFSGRQFSNSRSEMNVSTLELGDSALYLCASSLVMNTEAFFGQGTRLTVV.

This chain connects TRBV4-1 to TRBJ1-6; the D gene is possibly TRBD1 (6 bases). CDR1 and CDR2 from the germline V gene are MGHRA and YSYEKL. V lost 4 bases to trimming and J lost 2 bases, with 12 bases between them. This CDR3 spans 16 amino acids. CDR3 region: CASSPEDSTYNSPLHF. DNA for the CDR3: TGCGCCAGCAGCCCCGAGGACAGCACCTATAATTCACCCCTCCACTTT.

The rearrangement uses TRBV6-4 and TRBJ2-3; 12 bases fit TRBD2. The ends lost 4 bases at V and 2 bases at J; junction bases unmatched: 1. The CDR3 runs 15 residues. Germline V lookup: CDR1 MRHNA, CDR2 SNTAGT. The CDR3 sequence: CASSGLAGDTDTQYF. CDR3 bases: TGTGCCAGCAGTGGACTAGCGGGGGACACAGATACGCAGTATTTT.

This clone has more than one count but fewer than ten. The J gene is TRBJ2-2, the V gene TRBV5-1; 9 nucleotides agree with TRBD1. Germline CDR1 reads SGHRS; CDR2 reads YFSETQ. The CDR3 loop spans 15 amino acids. V lost 0 bases and J lost 9; bases outside the gene matches: 6. DNA for the CDR3: TGCGCCAGCAGCTTGGGGACCGGGACAGGGTGGGAGCTGTTTTTT. Translation gives CASSLGTGTGWELFF.

The J gene is TRBJ1-6, the V gene TRBV7-9; D call uncertain. Per germline, CDR1 SEHNR and CDR2 FQNEAQ (reference sequence). Trimming removed 5 bases from V and 0 bases from J, with 8 bases in between. The length of the CDR3 is 15 residues. The CDR3 loop is CASSPASSYNSPLHF. The CDR3 nucleotides read TGTGCCAGCAGCCCTGCCAGCTCCTATAATTCACCCCTCCACTTT.

The rearrangement joins TRBV2 to TRBJ1-3; D unresolved. V lost 3 bases and J lost 0, with 3 bases in between. Germline lookup yields CDR1 SNHLY and CDR2 FYNNEI. The length of the CDR3 is 13 residues. The CDR3 loop is CASSDDSGNTIYF. CDR3 bases: TGTGCCAGCAGTGATGACTCTGGAAACACCATATATTTT.

The chain uses TRBV19 and TRBJ1-2; D is undetermined. Germline V CDR1 and CDR2: LNHDA, SQIVND (reference sequence). The CDR3 runs 12 residues. Trimming took off 3 bases at V and 0 bases at J, with 2 bases between the two ends. The CDR3 reads CASSIPNYGYTF. As DNA, the CDR3 is TGTGCCAGTAGTATTCCTAACTATGGCTACACCTTC.